Listed below are T cell receptor beta chains from one sample, sequenced in a study of T-cell memory formation after mild COVID-19. TCRdb reanalysed the 5' RACE reads using MiXCR and keeps one entry per CDR3 protein. The top ten clones hold approximately 2.4% of a sample with 120,000 to 150,000 distinct CDR3 sequences, under 25% of them seen once. Source material: PBMCs or a T cell subset sorted from them (not recorded which). These receptor sequences come from an adult woman who had mild COVID-19 (a few samples of this study predate the infection). Cell type and time point are not known. Both conserved end residues are trimmed from each CDR3. Each record gives: V gene, J gene, clone size, CDR3 protein. Some rows have no size entry. The others give once, few or many, or a class for an expanded clone.

V gene: TRBV2
J gene: TRBJ2-2
clone size: few
CDR3 protein: ASKKGQGDTGELF

V gene: TRBV9
J gene: TRBJ2-1
clone size: few
CDR3 protein: ASSLNSGSYNEQF

V gene: TRBV24-1
J gene: TRBJ1-5
clone size: few
CDR3 protein: ATSDFSDGPQH

V gene: TRBV5-1
J gene: TRBJ2-7
clone size: few
CDR3 protein: ASSLSRDNEQY

V gene: TRBV2
J gene: TRBJ2-3
clone size: -
CDR3 protein: ASSIGPDTQY

V gene: TRBV4-1
J gene: TRBJ1-3
clone size: -
CDR3 protein: ASSRAGGNTIY

V gene: TRBV5-6
J gene: TRBJ1-1
clone size: -
CDR3 protein: ASSLVGQPNTEAF

V gene: TRBV12-3/TRBV12-4
J gene: TRBJ1-2
clone size: -
CDR3 protein: ASSPRDGYGYT

V gene: TRBV5-1
J gene: TRBJ1-1
clone size: -
CDR3 protein: ASSPFPFILGGVNTEAF

V gene: TRBV7-9
J gene: TRBJ2-1
clone size: many
CDR3 protein: ASSLVGLMQNEQF

V gene: TRBV7-6
J gene: TRBJ2-1
clone size: -
CDR3 protein: ASSQHGLQYNEQF

V gene: TRBV6-5
J gene: TRBJ2-7
clone size: -
CDR3 protein: ASRKDRGGNEQY

V gene: TRBV4-3
J gene: TRBJ2-7
clone size: -
CDR3 protein: ASSQGTTGYEQY

V gene: TRBV5-1
J gene: TRBJ2-5
clone size: -
CDR3 protein: ASSLAGTDITRTQY

V gene: TRBV7-2
J gene: TRBJ1-5
clone size: -
CDR3 protein: ASSLRTGSNQPQH

V gene: TRBV20-1
J gene: TRBJ1-2
clone size: few
CDR3 protein: SDRTGGDYGYT

V gene: TRBV12-3/TRBV12-4
J gene: TRBJ2-7
clone size: few
CDR3 protein: ASSPTGGPPNEQY

V gene: TRBV3-1
J gene: TRBJ2-3
clone size: few
CDR3 protein: ASSDGRGGDTQY

V gene: TRBV18
J gene: TRBJ2-5
clone size: -
CDR3 protein: ASSRSSEETQY

V gene: TRBV9
J gene: TRBJ1-6
clone size: few
CDR3 protein: ASSVGPNSPLH

V gene: TRBV24-1
J gene: TRBJ2-7
clone size: few
CDR3 protein: ATSDSGTGAYEQY

V gene: TRBV12-3/TRBV12-4
J gene: TRBJ2-1
clone size: -
CDR3 protein: ASSWRDRYNEQF

V gene: TRBV12-3/TRBV12-4
J gene: TRBJ2-1
clone size: -
CDR3 protein: ASSLFTSGRLRNEQF

V gene: TRBV7-2
J gene: TRBJ1-2
clone size: few
CDR3 protein: ASSLARAAGEDGYT

V gene: TRBV4-1
J gene: TRBJ2-3
clone size: few
CDR3 protein: ASSQVGAYTDTQY

V gene: TRBV24-1
J gene: TRBJ2-7
clone size: few
CDR3 protein: ATSKSGYEQY

V gene: TRBV29-1
J gene: TRBJ1-1
clone size: -
CDR3 protein: SVCSPGDRGCTEAF

V gene: TRBV4-2
J gene: TRBJ2-5
clone size: -
CDR3 protein: ASRQDSSYGTQY

V gene: TRBV7-9
J gene: TRBJ2-3
clone size: few
CDR3 protein: ASSLDLDTQY

V gene: TRBV7-9
J gene: TRBJ2-7
clone size: -
CDR3 protein: ASSKQGAYEQY

V gene: TRBV5-8
J gene: TRBJ1-4
clone size: few
CDR3 protein: ASSFIQGNEKLF

V gene: TRBV19
J gene: TRBJ1-2
clone size: -
CDR3 protein: ASSIGTGAVYGYT

V gene: TRBV24-1
J gene: TRBJ2-3
clone size: few
CDR3 protein: ATSGLRGSTDTQY

V gene: TRBV24-1
J gene: TRBJ2-1
clone size: -
CDR3 protein: ATRASGGSYNEQF

V gene: TRBV7-9
J gene: TRBJ2-1
clone size: few
CDR3 protein: ASSPNRGLARLDEQF

V gene: TRBV20-1
J gene: TRBJ2-1
clone size: few
CDR3 protein: SASGHNEQF

V gene: TRBV7-8
J gene: TRBJ2-2
clone size: many
CDR3 protein: ASSLAEGTGELF

V gene: TRBV5-1
J gene: TRBJ2-5
clone size: -
CDR3 protein: ASSLQSAGGETQY

V gene: TRBV15
J gene: TRBJ2-1
clone size: few
CDR3 protein: ATSREHRGHYNEQF

V gene: TRBV5-1
J gene: TRBJ1-5
clone size: -
CDR3 protein: ASSLAPGENQPQH

V gene: TRBV14
J gene: TRBJ1-2
clone size: -
CDR3 protein: ASRGTGLYGYT

V gene: TRBV12-3/TRBV12-4
J gene: TRBJ1-3
clone size: -
CDR3 protein: ASSLSSPGTGNTIY

V gene: TRBV12-3/TRBV12-4
J gene: TRBJ1-2
clone size: -
CDR3 protein: ASSLTIPQGDGYT

V gene: TRBV3-1
J gene: TRBJ1-2
clone size: -
CDR3 protein: ASSQVPYGYT

V gene: TRBV6-6
J gene: TRBJ1-2
clone size: -
CDR3 protein: ASSGGTPYYGYT

V gene: TRBV24-1
J gene: TRBJ2-1
clone size: -
CDR3 protein: ATRPGTSGSSEQF

V gene: TRBV4-3
J gene: TRBJ1-2
clone size: few
CDR3 protein: ASSQDLIPGSNYGYT

V gene: TRBV29-1
J gene: TRBJ2-5
clone size: few
CDR3 protein: SVVLLHRGGEIQETQY

V gene: TRBV2
J gene: TRBJ2-1
clone size: -
CDR3 protein: ASSVVARGWQF

V gene: TRBV2
J gene: TRBJ1-2
clone size: -
CDR3 protein: ASSESGDGGYT

V gene: TRBV12-3/TRBV12-4
J gene: TRBJ2-3
clone size: -
CDR3 protein: ASSGGMAQY

V gene: TRBV3-1
J gene: TRBJ2-1
clone size: few
CDR3 protein: ASSQGAGDYNEQF

V gene: TRBV27
J gene: TRBJ2-2
clone size: -
CDR3 protein: ASSFNAGELF

V gene: TRBV10-3
J gene: TRBJ2-7
clone size: -
CDR3 protein: AISDQYEQY

V gene: TRBV27
J gene: TRBJ2-7
clone size: few
CDR3 protein: ASSPSGQPYEQY

V gene: TRBV12-3/TRBV12-4
J gene: TRBJ2-3
clone size: many
CDR3 protein: ASTPSTDTQY

V gene: TRBV5-1
J gene: TRBJ2-3
clone size: -
CDR3 protein: ASSRGPDEDTQY

V gene: TRBV2
J gene: TRBJ1-5
clone size: few
CDR3 protein: ASSQGRSNQPQH

V gene: TRBV2
J gene: TRBJ2-7
clone size: few
CDR3 protein: ASRPRTSGSNEQY